This TCR beta chain was obtained from a study of T cells in Graves' hyperthyroidism and ophthalmopathy. As for the study in general: The initial diagnosis was the point when peripheral blood was collected, ahead of any treatment. Study conclusions and caveats: Peripheral blood also featured most of the thyroid clonotypes expanded above 0.001.

There were TCR beta CDR3 regions amplified from RNA transcripts. The TCR CDR3 was amplified in a first-round RT-PCR using the HTBI primer set. TCRdb independently ran MiXCR on the multiplex PCR reads; one entry per CDR3 protein. The table includes about 290,000 distinct CDR3 sequences, 13% detected once. Germline loops: CDR1 SGHRS, CDR2 YFSETQ. The CDR3 sequence is 15 residues long. Trimming pared 3 bases from V and 0 bases from J, leaving 10 bases between. This clonotype was counted ten times or more. The target antigen is unknown. The chain is built from TRBV5-1 and TRBJ1-3; D is unresolved. The sequenced sample was blood. The TCR comes from a woman under 40 with Graves' hyperthyroidism that later progressed to Graves' ophthalmopathy. CDR3: CASSSDGSSGNTIYF. CDR3 DNA sequence: TGCGCCAGCAGCTCGGACGGAAGCTCTGGAAACACCATATATTTT.